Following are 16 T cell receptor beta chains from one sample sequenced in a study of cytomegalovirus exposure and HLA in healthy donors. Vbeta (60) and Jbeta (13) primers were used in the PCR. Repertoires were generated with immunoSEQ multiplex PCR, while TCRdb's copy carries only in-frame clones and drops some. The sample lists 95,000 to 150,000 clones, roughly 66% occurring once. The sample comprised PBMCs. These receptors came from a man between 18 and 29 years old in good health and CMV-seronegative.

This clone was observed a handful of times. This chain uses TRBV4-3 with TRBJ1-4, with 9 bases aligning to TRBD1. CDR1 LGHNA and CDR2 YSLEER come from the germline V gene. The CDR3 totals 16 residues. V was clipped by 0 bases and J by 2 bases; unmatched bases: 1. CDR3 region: CASSQDGTGTNEKLFF. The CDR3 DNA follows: TGCGCCAGCAGCCAAGATGGGACAGGGACTAATGAAAAACTGTTTTTT.

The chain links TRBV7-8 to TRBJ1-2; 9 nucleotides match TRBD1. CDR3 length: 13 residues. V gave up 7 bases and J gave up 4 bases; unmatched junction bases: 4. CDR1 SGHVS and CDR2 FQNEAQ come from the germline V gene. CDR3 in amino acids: CASTLDRGYGYTF. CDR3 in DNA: TGTGCCAGCACTTTGGACAGGGGCTATGGCTACACCTTC.

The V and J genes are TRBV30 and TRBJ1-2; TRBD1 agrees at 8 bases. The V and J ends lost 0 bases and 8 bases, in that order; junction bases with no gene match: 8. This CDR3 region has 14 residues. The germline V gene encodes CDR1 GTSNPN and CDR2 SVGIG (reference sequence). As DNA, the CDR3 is TGTGCCTGGAGTGTAGGGGCAGGGGGCGGCGGCTACACCTTC. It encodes CAWSVGAGGGGYTF.

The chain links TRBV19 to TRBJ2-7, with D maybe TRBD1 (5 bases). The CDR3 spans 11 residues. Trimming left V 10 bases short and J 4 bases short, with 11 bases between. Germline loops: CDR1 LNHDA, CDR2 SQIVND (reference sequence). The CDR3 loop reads CATQDHYEQYF. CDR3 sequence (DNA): TGTGCCACACAGGACCATTACGAGCAGTACTTC.

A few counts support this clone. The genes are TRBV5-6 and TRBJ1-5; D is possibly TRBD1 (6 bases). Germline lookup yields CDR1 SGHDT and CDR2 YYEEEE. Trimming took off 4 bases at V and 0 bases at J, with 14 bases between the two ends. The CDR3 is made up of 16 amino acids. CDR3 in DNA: TGTGCCAGCAGCCTAGGGACATCCACTAGCAATCAGCCCCAGCATTTT. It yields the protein CASSLGTSTSNQPQHF.

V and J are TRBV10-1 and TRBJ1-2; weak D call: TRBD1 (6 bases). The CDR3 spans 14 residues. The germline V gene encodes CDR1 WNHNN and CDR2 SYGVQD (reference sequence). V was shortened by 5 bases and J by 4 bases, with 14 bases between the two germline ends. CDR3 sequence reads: CASSPGAVPYGYTF. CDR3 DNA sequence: TGCGCCAGCAGTCCAGGGGCTGTTCCCTATGGCTACACCTTC.

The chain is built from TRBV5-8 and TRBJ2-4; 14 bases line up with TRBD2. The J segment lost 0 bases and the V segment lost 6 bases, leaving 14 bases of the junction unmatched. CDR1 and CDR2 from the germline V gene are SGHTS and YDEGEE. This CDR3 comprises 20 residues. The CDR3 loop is CASTPSGGTSGSSAKNIQYF. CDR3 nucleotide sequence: TGTGCCAGCACCCCTAGCGGGGGGACTAGCGGGAGTTCAGCCAAAAACATTCAGTACTTC.

The CDR3 sequence is CASSLREREKLFF. The CDR3 DNA sequence: TGTGCCAGCAGTTTGAGGGAGCGGGAAAAACTGTTTTTT. V and J are TRBV27 and TRBJ1-4, with D unresolved. The CDR3 is 13 amino acids. CDR1 MNHEY and CDR2 SMNVEV come from the germline V gene (reference sequence). V lost 3 bases and J lost 8, with 10 bases in between. The entire variable domain, with the rest obtained from reference TRBV27 and TRBJ1-4, is as follows: EAQVTQNPRYLITVTGKKLTVTCSQNMNHEYMSWYRQDPGLGLRQIYYSMNVEVTDKGDVPEGYKVSRKEKRNFPLILESPSPNQTSLYFCASSLREREKLFFGSGTQLSVL.

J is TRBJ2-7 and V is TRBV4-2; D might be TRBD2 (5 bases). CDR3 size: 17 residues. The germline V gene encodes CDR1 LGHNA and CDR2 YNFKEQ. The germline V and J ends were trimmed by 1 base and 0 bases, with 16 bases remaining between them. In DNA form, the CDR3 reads TGTGCCAGCAGCCAAGTGGGAGAGCCGAGGGACTCCTACGAGCAGTACTTC. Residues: CASSQVGEPRDSYEQYF.

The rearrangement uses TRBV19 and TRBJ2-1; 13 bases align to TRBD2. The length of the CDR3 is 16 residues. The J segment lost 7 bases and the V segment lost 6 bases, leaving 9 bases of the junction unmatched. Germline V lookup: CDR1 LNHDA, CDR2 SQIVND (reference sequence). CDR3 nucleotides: TGTGCCAGTAGAAAAAGTCAACTAGCGGGGGGGAATGAGCAGTTCTTC. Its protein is CASRKSQLAGGNEQFF.

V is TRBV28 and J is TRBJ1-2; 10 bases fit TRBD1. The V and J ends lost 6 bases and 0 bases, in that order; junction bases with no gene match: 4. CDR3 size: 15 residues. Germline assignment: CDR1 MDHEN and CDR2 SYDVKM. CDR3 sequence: CASSRQGAPNYGYTF. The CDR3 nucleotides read TGTGCCAGCAGCCGACAGGGGGCGCCTAACTATGGCTACACCTTC.

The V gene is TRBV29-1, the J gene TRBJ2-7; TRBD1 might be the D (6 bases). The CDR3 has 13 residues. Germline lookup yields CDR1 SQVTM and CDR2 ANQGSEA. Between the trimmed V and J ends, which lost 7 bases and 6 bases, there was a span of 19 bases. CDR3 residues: CSARRDKGREQYF. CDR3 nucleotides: TGCAGCGCCCGCCGGGACAAGGGGCGCGAGCAGTACTTC.

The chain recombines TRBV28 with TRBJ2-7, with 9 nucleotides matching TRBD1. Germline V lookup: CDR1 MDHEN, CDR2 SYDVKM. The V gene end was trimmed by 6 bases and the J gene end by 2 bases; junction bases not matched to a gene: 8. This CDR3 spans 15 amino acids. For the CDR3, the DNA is TGTGCCAGCAGAAAAACAGGGGGCGCGCCCTACGAGCAGTACTTC. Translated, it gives CASRKTGGAPYEQYF.

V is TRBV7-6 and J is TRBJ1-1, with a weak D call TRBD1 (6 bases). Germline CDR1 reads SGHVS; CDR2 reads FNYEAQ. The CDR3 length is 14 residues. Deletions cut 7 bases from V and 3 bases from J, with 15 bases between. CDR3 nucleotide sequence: TGTGCCAGCACCTATAGAGGGGGGGACACTGAAGCTTTCTTT. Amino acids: CASTYRGGDTEAFF.

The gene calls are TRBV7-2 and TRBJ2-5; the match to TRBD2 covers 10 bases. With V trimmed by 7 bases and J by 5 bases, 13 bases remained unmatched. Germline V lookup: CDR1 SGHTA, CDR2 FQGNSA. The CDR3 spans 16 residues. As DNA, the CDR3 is TGTGCCAGCACTCCTTCTCTAGCGGGAGTACGGGAGACCCAGTACTTC. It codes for CASTPSLAGVRETQYF.

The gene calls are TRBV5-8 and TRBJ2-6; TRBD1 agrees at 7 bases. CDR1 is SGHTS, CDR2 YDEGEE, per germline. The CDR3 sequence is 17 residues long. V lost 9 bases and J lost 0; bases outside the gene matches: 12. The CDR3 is CAIHPGQYSSGANVLTF. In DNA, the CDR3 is TGTGCCATACATCCGGGACAGTATAGCTCTGGGGCCAACGTCCTGACTTTC.